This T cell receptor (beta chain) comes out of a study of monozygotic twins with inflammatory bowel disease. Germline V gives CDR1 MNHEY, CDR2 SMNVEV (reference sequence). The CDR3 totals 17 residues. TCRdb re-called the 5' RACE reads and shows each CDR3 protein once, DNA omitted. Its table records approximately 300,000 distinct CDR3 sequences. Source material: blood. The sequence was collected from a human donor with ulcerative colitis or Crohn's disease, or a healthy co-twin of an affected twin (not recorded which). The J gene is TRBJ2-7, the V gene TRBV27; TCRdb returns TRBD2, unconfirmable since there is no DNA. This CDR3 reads CASSRKSAGLAGNEQYF.